This entry features one TCR beta chain sequence. This sample was taken from a study of blood T cell repertoires in COVID-19. Study-level information: Sources were T cells, B-cell-depleted T cells, or PBMCs; the material itself was cDNA or gDNA.

Living in about two dozen US areas, the participants were between roughly 18 and 89 years of age. Participants reported their clinical history, and cohort assignment relied on those reports. As originally analysed: Amplification of reference gene primers was used by the study to estimate nucleated cell counts. Libraries were prepared by immunoSEQ multiplex PCR; TCRdb keeps only in-frame clonotypes and omits some of them. V, J and clone size are those of that table, while D and trimming were read from the DNA. This table holds 110,000 to 150,000 clones, approximately 84% found once. This CDR3 has 13 residues. J gave up 8 bases and V 5 bases, and 3 bases lay outside the gene matches. The germline V gene encodes CDR1 MNHEY and CDR2 SMNVEV (reference sequence).

The sequenced material came from PBMCs or T cells enriched from blood (not recorded which). The source of this sequence is a woman under 30 who had been exposed to COVID-19. V usage is TRBV27 and J usage is TRBJ1-6; TRBD1 matches at 7 bases. The CDR3 nucleotides read TGTGCCAGCAGTCCGACAGGGTATTCACCCCTCCACTTT. This encodes CASSPTGYSPLHF.